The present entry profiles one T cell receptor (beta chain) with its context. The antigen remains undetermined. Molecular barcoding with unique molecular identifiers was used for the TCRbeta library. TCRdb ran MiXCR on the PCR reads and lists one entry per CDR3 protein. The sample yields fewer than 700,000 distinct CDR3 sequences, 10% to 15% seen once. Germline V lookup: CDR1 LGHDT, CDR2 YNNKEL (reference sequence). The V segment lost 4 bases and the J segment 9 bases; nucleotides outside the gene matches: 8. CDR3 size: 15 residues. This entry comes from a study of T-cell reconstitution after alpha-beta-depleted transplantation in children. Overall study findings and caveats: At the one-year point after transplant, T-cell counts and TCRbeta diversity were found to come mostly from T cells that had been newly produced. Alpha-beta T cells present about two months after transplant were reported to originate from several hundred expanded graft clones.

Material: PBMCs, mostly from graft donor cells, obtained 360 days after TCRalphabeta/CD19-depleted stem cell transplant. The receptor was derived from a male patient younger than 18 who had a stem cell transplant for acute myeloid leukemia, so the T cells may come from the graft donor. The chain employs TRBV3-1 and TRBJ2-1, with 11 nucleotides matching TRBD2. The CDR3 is CASSLSGTSGSEQFF. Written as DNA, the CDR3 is TGTGCCAGCAGCCTCTCCGGGACTAGCGGTTCTGAGCAGTTCTTC.